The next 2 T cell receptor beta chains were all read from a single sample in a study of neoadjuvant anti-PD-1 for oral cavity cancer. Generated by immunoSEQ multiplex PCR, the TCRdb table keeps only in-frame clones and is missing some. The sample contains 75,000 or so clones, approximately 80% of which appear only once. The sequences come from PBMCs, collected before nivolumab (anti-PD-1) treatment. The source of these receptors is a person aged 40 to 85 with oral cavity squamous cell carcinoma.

DNA for the CDR3: TGTGCCAGCAGTTTAGTTTCCTCGGGGTACACTGAAGCTTTCTTT. Translating it yields CASSLVSSGYTEAFF. This sequence joins TRBV27 and TRBJ1-1; D gene unclear. V lost 2 bases to trimming and J lost 3 bases, with 13 bases between them. The CDR3 length is 15 residues. Looked up from germline, CDR1 is MNHEY and CDR2 is SMNVEV (reference sequence).

The CDR3 protein is CASSLQAAGWNTIYF. DNA for the CDR3: TGTGCCAGCAGCTTACAGGCGGCGGGGTGGAACACCATATATTTT. This chain joins TRBV7-8 and TRBJ1-3; D is ambiguous. The CDR3 extends over 15 amino acids. V lost 2 bases and J 7 bases, leaving 15 bases between the germline ends. Germline lookup yields CDR1 SGHVS and CDR2 FQNEAQ.